This is a list of T cell receptor beta chains from one sample in a study of patients and donors after allogeneic stem cell transplantation. MiXCR, applied by TCRdb to the RT-PCR reads, yields one record per CDR3 protein. The sample comprises some 40,000 distinct CDR3 sequences, roughly 30% of which are singletons, and around 72% rests with the top ten. The sequenced sample was blood, either unsorted or a sorted T cell fraction (not recorded which). The receptors here all came from a human donor who was either an allogeneic HSCT recipient or a stem cell or donor lymphocyte infusion donor (not recorded which). It is not recorded whose cells these are; they may come from a transplant donor. CDR3s include the opening cysteine and the closing phenylalanine or tryptophan. D genes are given only for firm matches. Expanded clones get a size class; other rows say once, few or many, or leave the size out.

TRBV4-3	NA	TRBJ2-3	NA	CASSQDPAGSSTDTQYF	TGCGCCAGCAGCCAAGATCCCGCGGGATCTAGCACAGATACGCAGTATTTT
TRBV6-6	NA	TRBJ1-2	few	CASSYPGTYGYTF	TGTGCCAGCAGTTACCCAGGGACCTATGGCTACACCTTC
TRBV4-3	NA	TRBJ1-2	many	CASSQDGQRSYGYTF	TGCGCCAGCAGCCAAGATGGCCAGCGCTCCTATGGCTACACCTTC
TRBV28	NA	TRBJ1-2	many	CASRLLEGYTF	TGTGCCAGCAGACTCTTGGAGGGCTACACCTTC
TRBV5-1	NA	TRBJ1-2	NA	CASSFGVADYGYTF	TGCGCCAGCAGCTTCGGGGTTGCGGACTATGGCTACACCTTC
TRBV10-3	TRBD2	TRBJ2-7	NA	CAISESRTSGVSYEQYF	TGTGCCATCAGTGAGTCGAGAACTAGCGGAGTCTCCTACGAGCAGTACTTC
TRBV4-1	TRBD1	TRBJ1-3	NA	CASSLGQGRDTIYF	TGCGCCAGCAGCCTCGGACAGGGCCGGGACACCATATATTTT
TRBV20-1	TRBD1	TRBJ1-4	NA	CSARDLRQGARSNEKLFF	TGCAGTGCTAGAGATCTAAGGCAGGGGGCGCGATCTAATGAAAAACTGTTTTTT
TRBV7-2	NA	TRBJ1-2	few	CASSFDGGRGYTF	TGTGCCAGCAGCTTCGACGGCGGACGTGGCTACACCTTC
TRBV6-5	NA	TRBJ1-1	NA	CASRRESEAFF	TGTGCCAGCAGACGGGAAAGTGAAGCTTTCTTT
TRBV5-8	NA	TRBJ1-2	few	CASSLAVRGNYGYTF	TGTGCCAGCAGCTTGGCGGTCAGGGGAAACTATGGCTACACCTTC
TRBV20-1	NA	TRBJ2-3	once	CSAFSTIRTDTQYF	TGCAGTGCTTTTTCGACCATCCGCACAGATACGCAGTATTTT
TRBV18	TRBD2	TRBJ2-1	NA	CASSPPGLAGVKFF	TGTGCCAGCTCACCACCGGGACTAGCGGGAGTAAAGTTCTTC
TRBV5-1	TRBD2	TRBJ2-1	NA	CASSLAGSGRLNEQFF	TGCGCCAGCAGCTTGGCCGGTAGCGGGAGATTAAATGAGCAGTTCTTC
TRBV12-3/TRBV12-4	TRBD1	TRBJ2-7	NA	CASSYRGYSYEQYF	TGTGCCAGCAGTTACAGGGGGTACTCCTACGAGCAGTACTTC
TRBV10-3	NA	TRBJ1-5	many	CAISVGDQPQHF	TGTGCCATCAGTGTCGGGGATCAGCCCCAGCATTTT
TRBV7-2	TRBD1	TRBJ1-5	few	CASSFTGTAPNQPQHF	TGTGCCAGCAGCTTTACCGGGACAGCGCCCAATCAGCCCCAGCATTTT
TRBV5-6	TRBD1	TRBJ1-2	few	CASRYRTGPGYTF	TGTGCCAGCAGATATCGGACAGGGCCTGGCTACACCTTC
TRBV7-3	NA	TRBJ2-3	few	CASRDTEILIDTQYF	TGTGCCAGCAGGGACACGGAGATACTAATAGATACGCAGTATTTT
TRBV20-1	NA	TRBJ1-2	NA	CSARDGASYGYTF	TGCAGTGCTAGAGATGGGGCGAGTTATGGCTACACCTTC
TRBV6-5	NA	TRBJ2-1	NA	CASSFEGGSYNEQFF	TGTGCCAGCAGTTTTGAAGGTGGCTCCTACAATGAGCAGTTCTTC
TRBV29-1	NA	TRBJ2-1	NA	CSVGGRSYNVQFF	TGCAGCGTTGGGGGCCGCTCCTACAATGTGCAGTTCTTC
TRBV7-2	NA	TRBJ1-6	few	CASSFRDNPYNSPLHF	TGTGCCAGCAGCTTTCGGGACAATCCCTATAATTCACCCCTCCACTTT
TRBV7-8	NA	TRBJ1-1	NA	CASRRHTEAFF	TGTGCCAGCAGACGACACACTGAAGCTTTCTTT
TRBV4-3	NA	TRBJ2-2	NA	CASSHPVTGELFF	TGCGCCAGCAGCCATCCCGTCACCGGGGAGCTGTTTTTT
TRBV28	TRBD1	TRBJ1-5	few	CASSSGQLNQPQHF	TGTGCCAGCAGTTCGGGACAGCTCAATCAGCCCCAGCATTTT
TRBV20-1	NA	TRBJ2-1	NA	CSARVLPGARNEQFF	TGCAGTGCTAGAGTGCTCCCGGGTGCCCGCAATGAGCAGTTCTTC
TRBV5-5	TRBD1	TRBJ1-5	few	CASSSAGGGQPQHF	TGTGCCAGCAGCTCCGCAGGGGGAGGGCAGCCCCAGCATTTT
TRBV10-3	TRBD1	TRBJ1-2	few	CAILRPGQGKSYTF	TGTGCCATTTTAAGACCGGGACAGGGTAAAAGCTACACCTTC
TRBV6-6	TRBD1	TRBJ1-5	many	CASSYRGRINQPQHF	TGTGCCAGCAGTTACAGGGGGCGTATTAATCAGCCCCAGCATTTT
TRBV10-1	NA	TRBJ1-3	few	CASQLYSGNTIYF	TGCGCCAGCCAATTATACTCTGGAAACACCATATATTTT